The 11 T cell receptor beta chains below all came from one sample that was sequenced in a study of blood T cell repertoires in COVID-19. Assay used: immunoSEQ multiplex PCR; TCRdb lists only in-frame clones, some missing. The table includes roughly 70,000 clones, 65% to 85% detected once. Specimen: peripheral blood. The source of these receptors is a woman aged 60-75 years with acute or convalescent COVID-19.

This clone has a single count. The CDR3 coding sequence is TGCGCCAGCAGCAGGGGACTAGCGGGGAATGGCTACGAGCAGTACTTC. Its translation: CASSRGLAGNGYEQYF. The V gene is TRBV5-1, the J gene TRBJ2-7; TRBD2 matches 13 bases. Losses at the gene ends were 4 bases for V and 3 bases for J; bases not matched to a gene: 7. The CDR3 covers 16 residues. Per germline, CDR1 SGHRS and CDR2 YFSETQ.

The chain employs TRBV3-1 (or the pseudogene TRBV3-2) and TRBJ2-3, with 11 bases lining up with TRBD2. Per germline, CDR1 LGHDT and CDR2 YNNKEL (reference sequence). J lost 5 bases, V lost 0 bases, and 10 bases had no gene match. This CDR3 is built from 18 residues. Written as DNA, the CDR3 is TGTGCCAGCAGCCAAGAGGGCTTCCTAGCGGGGGGAGGAGATACGCAGTATTTT. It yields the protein CASSQEGFLAGGGDTQYF.

CDR3 in DNA: TGTGCCTGGAGTGTCCAGGATCTGAGCTCCTATAATTCACCCCTCCACTTT. This translates into CAWSVQDLSSYNSPLHF. The V call is TRBV30, the J call TRBJ1-6; D remains ambiguous. CDR1 is GTSNPN, CDR2 SVGIG, per germline (reference sequence). This CDR3 has 17 residues. V gave up 0 bases and J gave up 0 bases, with 12 bases separating them.

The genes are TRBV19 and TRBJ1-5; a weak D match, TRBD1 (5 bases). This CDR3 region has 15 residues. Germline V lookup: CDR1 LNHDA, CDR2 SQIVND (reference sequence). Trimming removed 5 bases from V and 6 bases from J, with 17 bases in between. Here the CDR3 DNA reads TGTGCCAGTAGTTCACACCAGGGAATGGGTCAGCCCCAGCATTTT. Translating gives CASSSHQGMGQPQHF.

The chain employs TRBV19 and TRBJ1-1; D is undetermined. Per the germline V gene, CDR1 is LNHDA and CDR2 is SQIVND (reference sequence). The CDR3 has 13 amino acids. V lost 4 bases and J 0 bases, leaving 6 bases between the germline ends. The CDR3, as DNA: TGTGCCAGTAGTACCCGGGTGAACACTGAAGCTTTCTTT. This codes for CASSTRVNTEAFF.

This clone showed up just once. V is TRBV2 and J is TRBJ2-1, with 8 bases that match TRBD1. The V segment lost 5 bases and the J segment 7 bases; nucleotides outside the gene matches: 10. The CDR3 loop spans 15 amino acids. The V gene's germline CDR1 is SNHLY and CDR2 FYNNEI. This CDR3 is CASSYAGQGGNEQFF. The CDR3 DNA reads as TGTGCCAGCAGTTATGCCGGACAGGGTGGGAATGAGCAGTTCTTC.

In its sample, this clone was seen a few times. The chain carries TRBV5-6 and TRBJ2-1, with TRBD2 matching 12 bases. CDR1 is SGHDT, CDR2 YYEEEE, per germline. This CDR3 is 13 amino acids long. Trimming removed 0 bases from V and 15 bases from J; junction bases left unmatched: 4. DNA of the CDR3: TGTGCCAGCAGCTTGGGACTAGCGGGGGCCCGGTTCTTC. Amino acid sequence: CASSLGLAGARFF.

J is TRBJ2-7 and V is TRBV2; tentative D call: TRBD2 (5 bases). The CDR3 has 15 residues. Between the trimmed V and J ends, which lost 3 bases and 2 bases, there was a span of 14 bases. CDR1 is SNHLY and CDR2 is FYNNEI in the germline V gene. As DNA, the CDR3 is TGTGCCAGCAGTGATAGAGGAGGTGGGGCCTACGAGCAGTACTTC. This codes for CASSDRGGGAYEQYF.

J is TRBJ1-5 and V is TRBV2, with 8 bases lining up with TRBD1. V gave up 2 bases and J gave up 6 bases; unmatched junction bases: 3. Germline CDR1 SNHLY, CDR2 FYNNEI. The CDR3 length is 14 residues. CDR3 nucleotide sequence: TGTGCCAGCAGTGAAACGACAGGGGTTCAGCCCCAGCATTTT. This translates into CASSETTGVQPQHF.

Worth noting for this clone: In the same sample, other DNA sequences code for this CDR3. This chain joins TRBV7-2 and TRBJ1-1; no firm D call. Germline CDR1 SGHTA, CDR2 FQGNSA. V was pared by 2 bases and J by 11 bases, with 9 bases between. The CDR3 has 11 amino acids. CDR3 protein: CASSLRREAFF. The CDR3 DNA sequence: TGTGCCAGCAGCTTAAGGAGGGAGGCTTTCTTT.

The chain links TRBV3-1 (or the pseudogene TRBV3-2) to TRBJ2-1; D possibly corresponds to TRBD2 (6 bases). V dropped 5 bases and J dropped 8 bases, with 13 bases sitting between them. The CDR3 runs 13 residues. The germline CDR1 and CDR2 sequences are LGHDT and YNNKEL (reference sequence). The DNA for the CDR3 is TGTGCCAGCAGCGCGGGACTGAACTATGAGCAGTTCTTC. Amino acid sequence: CASSAGLNYEQFF.